This T cell receptor (beta chain) was observed in a study of Ad26.COV2.S vaccination and SARS-CoV-2 variants. Sequencing was performed with immunoSEQ multiplex PCR; in TCRdb, only in-frame clones are kept and a portion is missing. The table lists 350,000 to 450,000 clones, about nine tenths of them singletons, with around 2% in the top ten. The treatment here: about 20 received Ad26.COV2.S at low or high dose, single or two shots; 5 received placebo; per-sample allocation not given. Samples were taken on day 63 after the first vaccine or placebo injection. The receptor comes from a person aged 18-60 years who received the Ad26.COV2.S COVID-19 vaccine or a placebo. The source was peripheral blood, collected in a trial of Ad26.COV2.S vaccine versus placebo.

CDR3 sequence reads: CASGGLAESSYEQYF. Here the CDR3 DNA reads TGTGCCAGCGGCGGACTAGCGGAGAGCTCCTACGAGCAGTACTTC. The chain uses TRBV6-5 and TRBJ2-7; 10 bases fit TRBD2. The CDR3 spans 15 residues. With 8 bases clipped from V and 0 bases from J, the junction kept 7 bases outside the gene matches. CDR1 and CDR2 (germline): MNHEY, SVGAGI.